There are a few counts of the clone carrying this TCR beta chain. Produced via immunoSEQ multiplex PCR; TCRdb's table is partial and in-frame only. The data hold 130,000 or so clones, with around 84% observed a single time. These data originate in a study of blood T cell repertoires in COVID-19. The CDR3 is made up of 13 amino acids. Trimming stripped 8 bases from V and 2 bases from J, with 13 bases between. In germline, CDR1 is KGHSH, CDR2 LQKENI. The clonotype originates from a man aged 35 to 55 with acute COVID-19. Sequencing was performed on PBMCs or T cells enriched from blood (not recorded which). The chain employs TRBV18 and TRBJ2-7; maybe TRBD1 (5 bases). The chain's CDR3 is CASVEGATYEQYF. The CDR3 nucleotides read TGTGCCAGCGTGGAAGGGGCAACCTACGAGCAGTACTTC. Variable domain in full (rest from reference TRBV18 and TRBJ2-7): NAGVMQNPRHLVRRRGQEARLRCSPMKGHSHVYWYRQLPEEGLKFMVYLQKENIIDESGMPKERFSAEFPKEGPSILRIQQVVRGDSAAYFCASVEGATYEQYFGPGTRLTVT.